This entry lists 4 T cell receptor beta chains sequenced from one sample in a study of beta chain features in type 1 diabetes. Their antigen targets remain unknown. Investigators reverse transcribed all isolated RNA, so they sequenced expressed TCRB transcripts. The data were produced by immunoSEQ multiplex PCR, yet TCRdb's version contains in-frame clones alone and is incomplete. The sample lists roughly 700,000 clones; around 15% were seen once. Study-wide findings and caveats: A moderate, significant TCRB CDR3 shortening appeared in type 1 diabetes across four CD4+ subsets.

Source material: naive CD4+ T cells from blood. The receptors shown here come from a man aged 18-30 years with type 1 diabetes.

This clone turned up a few times. V usage is TRBV10-3 and J usage is TRBJ2-1; the D gene could be TRBD1 or TRBD2 (6 bases each). The V end was cut by 0 bases, the J end by 8 bases, with 8 bases between. Per germline, CDR1 ENHRY and CDR2 SYGVKD. There are 13 residues in the CDR3. The CDR3 spells CAISESGGDEQFF. In nucleotides, the CDR3 is TGTGCCATCAGTGAGTCGGGGGGCGATGAGCAGTTCTTC.

The V call is TRBV27, the J call TRBJ1-2; the match to TRBD1 covers 8 bases. Germline CDR1 and CDR2: MNHEY and SMNVEV (reference sequence). The CDR3 has 16 amino acids. After removal of 3 bases from V and 0 bases from J, the junction contained 6 bases not matched to a gene. CDR3 coding DNA: TGTGCCAGCAGTTTCCGGGCAGGGGGCCCTAACTATGGCTACACCTTC. Amino acid sequence: CASSFRAGGPNYGYTF.

This clone was seen more than once but under ten times. The chain couples TRBV5-1 to TRBJ2-7; weak D call: TRBD2 (6 bases). The germline gives CDR1 SGHRS, CDR2 YFSETQ. Trimming left V 0 bases short and J 5 bases short, with 12 bases between. This CDR3 is built from 14 residues. CDR3 nucleotide sequence: TGCGCCAGCAGCTTGGTTGGAGGGAACAACGAGCAGTACTTC. As protein: CASSLVGGNNEQYF. The full variable domain, completed using reference TRBV5-1 and TRBJ2-7, is KAGVTQTPRYLIKTRGQQVTLSCSPISGHRSVSWYQQTPGQGLQFLFEYFSETQRNKGNFPGRFSGRQFSNSRSEMNVSTLELGDSALYLCASSLVGGNNEQYFGPGTRLTVT.

This clone was seen only a few times. V gene TRBV5-1 combines with J gene TRBJ1-1; 7 positions match TRBD1. Germline-derived CDR1 and CDR2 are SGHRS and YFSETQ. Germline trimming cut 4 bases from V and 11 bases from J; bases unmatched to any gene: 14. This CDR3 comprises 14 residues. For the CDR3, the DNA is TGCGCCAGCAGCCCCCGTCGGGACAGCCCGATGGCTTTCTTT. It yields the protein CASSPRRDSPMAFF.